The clone carrying this TCR beta chain has at least ten counts. Its antigen remains unknown. V was clipped by 4 bases and J by 6 bases; unmatched bases: 14. The CDR3 has 17 amino acids. The germline gives CDR1 SEHNR, CDR2 FQNEAQ (reference sequence). The data were obtained in a study of T cell repertoires in cytomegalovirus infection. Study-wide background: Both CMV infection and a matching HLA type were indicated by public TCR beta signatures. Points from the study as a whole: The study found HLA-C-restricted CMV-specific TCR beta clonotypes dominating the ex vivo response. CMV carriers having the relevant HLA were flagged by cumulative public TCR beta family frequency.

From the reads, TCRdb called clonotypes with MiXCR, one entry per CDR3 protein. The data show around 170,000 distinct CDR3 sequences, with 14% seen just once and around 27% held by the top ten. The TCR sequence derives from a human donor in good health (CMV status not recorded). Some clones in this sample may be carry-over from other donors' samples. The rearrangement joins TRBV7-9 to TRBJ1-1, with 10 nucleotides matching TRBD1. Sequencing input: PBMCs. Here the CDR3 reads CASSSHRDRGYNAEAFF. CDR3 in DNA: TGTGCCAGCAGCTCTCACAGGGACAGGGGTTACAACGCTGAAGCTTTCTTT.